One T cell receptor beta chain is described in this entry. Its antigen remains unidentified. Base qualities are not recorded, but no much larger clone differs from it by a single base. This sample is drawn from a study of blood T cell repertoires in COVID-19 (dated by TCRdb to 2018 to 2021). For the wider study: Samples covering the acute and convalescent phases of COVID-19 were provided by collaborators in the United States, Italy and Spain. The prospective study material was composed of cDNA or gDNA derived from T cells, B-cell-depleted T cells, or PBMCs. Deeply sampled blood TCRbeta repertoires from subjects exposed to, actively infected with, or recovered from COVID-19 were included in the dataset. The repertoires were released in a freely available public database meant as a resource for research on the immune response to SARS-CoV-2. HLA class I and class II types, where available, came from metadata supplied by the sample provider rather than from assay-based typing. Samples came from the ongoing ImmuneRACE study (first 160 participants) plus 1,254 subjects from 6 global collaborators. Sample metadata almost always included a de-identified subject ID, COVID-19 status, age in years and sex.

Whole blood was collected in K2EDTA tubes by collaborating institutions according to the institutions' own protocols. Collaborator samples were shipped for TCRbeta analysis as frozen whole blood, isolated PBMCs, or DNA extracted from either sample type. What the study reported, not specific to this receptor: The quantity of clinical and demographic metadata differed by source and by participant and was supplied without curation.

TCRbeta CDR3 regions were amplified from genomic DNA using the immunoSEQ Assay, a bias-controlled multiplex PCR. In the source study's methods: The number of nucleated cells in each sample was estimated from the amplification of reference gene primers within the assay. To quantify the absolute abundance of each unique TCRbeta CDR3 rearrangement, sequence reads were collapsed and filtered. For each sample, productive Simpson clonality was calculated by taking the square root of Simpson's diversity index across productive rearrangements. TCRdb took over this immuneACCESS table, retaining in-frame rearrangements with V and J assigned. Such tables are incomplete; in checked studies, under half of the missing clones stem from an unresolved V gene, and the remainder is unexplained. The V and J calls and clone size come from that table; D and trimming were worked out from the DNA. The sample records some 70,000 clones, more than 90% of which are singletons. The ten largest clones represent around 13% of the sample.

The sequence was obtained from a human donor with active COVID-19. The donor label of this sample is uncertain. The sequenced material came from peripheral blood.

In nucleotides, the sequence is TGTGCCAGCAGTAGAGGGGGTGAAGCTTTCTTT. This is translated as CASSRGGEAFF. This chain joins TRBV7-9 to TRBJ1-1; the D gene is perhaps TRBD1, from 6 matching bases. The CDR3, cysteine through phenylalanine, is 11 amino acids long. Here the CDR3 DNA is all that survives: 33 bases in frame from base 1. From a lookup of the germline V gene (reference sequence), CDR1 and CDR2 are SEHNR and FQNEAQ. V gives up 6 bases and J gives up 7 bases, and the segment between their germline ends measures 9 bases.